This T cell receptor beta chain emerged from a study of human T cells and chemical hapten exposure. About the research overall: 2% DPC applied to an approximately 2 cm by approximately 2 cm arm area sensitized donors. The study, taken as a whole, reports: Once DPC sensitization occurred, TCRs above 1 in 1000 frequency showed no change.

The time point here: patch test 1, 2 weeks after DPC sensitization. As for treatment: therapeutic diphenylcyclopropenone sensitization with weekly scalp DPC. This CDR3 has 14 amino acids. Germline lookup yields CDR1 LGHNA and CDR2 YNFKEQ. Germline trimming cut 0 bases from V and 11 bases from J; bases unmatched to any gene: 6. This clonotype has just a few counts. Its antigen is as yet unknown. TCRdb re-called the RACE reads with MiXCR, one entry per CDR3 protein. This sample has fewer than 400,000 distinct CDR3 sequences, with around 6.9% found just once. The sample in question was whole blood, obtained in connection with sensitization to the hapten diphenylcyclopropenone (DPC). This sequence joins TRBV4-2 and TRBJ2-7, with 11 bases identical to TRBD1. The origin of this receptor is a woman between 18 and 29 years old with alopecia areata. Some clones in this sample may be carry-over from other donors' samples. The CDR3 protein is CASSQELGQGAKYF. CDR3 DNA: TGTGCCAGCAGCCAAGAATTAGGACAGGGGGCGAAGTACTTC.